The clone carrying this T cell receptor (beta chain) rates as medium-sized. Its antigen is as yet unknown. From germline, CDR1 is SGHRS and CDR2 YFSETQ. The V and J ends lost 3 bases and 4 bases respectively, with 11 bases between them. The CDR3 is 13 amino acids. The sample originates from a study of neurological immune-mediated disorders. 5'RACE with 10-nucleotide random UMIs produced the cDNA. Over 190 million TCR-beta sequences from 15-18 subjects came from every sequencing run. TCRdb ran MiXCR on the 5' RACE reads and lists one entry per CDR3 protein. The sample includes over 45,000 distinct CDR3 sequences, 4% of them seen just once. General study results and limits: Phylogenetic analysis grouped 18 of 34 multiple sclerosis patients' repertoires together, suggesting a possible repertoire signature.

The chain carries TRBV5-1 and TRBJ2-7; a possible D gene is TRBD2 (6 bases). The TCR originated in a woman in her thirties or forties with multiple sclerosis. The source material was CD4+ T cells from blood. CDR3 residues: CASSWTEGYEQYF. The CDR3 coding sequence is TGCGCCAGCAGCTGGACGGAGGGTTACGAGCAGTACTTC.